This paragraph reports one T cell receptor beta chain. As yet, its antigen is unknown. This entry belongs to a study of T cell responses to AZD1222 COVID-19 vaccine. CDR3 length: 13 residues. V was pared by 8 bases and J by 9 bases, with 14 bases between. From germline, CDR1 is LNHDA and CDR2 SQIVND (reference sequence). Generated by immunoSEQ multiplex PCR, the TCRdb table keeps only in-frame clones and is missing some. The sample gives 140,000 or so clones, 92% of which show up once; 1.5% to 2% is in the top ten. Broader study findings: Most donors were white British and more were female, and clonal diversity was possibly underestimated. Only a handful of people who got AZD1222 tested seropositive at baseline. Spike-wide vaccine-associated CD4 TCRs dominated at 160-218 and 743-854.

This chain uses TRBV19 with TRBJ1-6; no clear D. The receptor was isolated from an adult in good health. Sample: peripheral blood, taken on day 0 of AZD1222 vaccination. Here the CDR3 reads CASVQSSGSPLHF. DNA for the CDR3: TGTGCCAGTGTACAATCAAGCGGTTCACCCCTCCACTTT.